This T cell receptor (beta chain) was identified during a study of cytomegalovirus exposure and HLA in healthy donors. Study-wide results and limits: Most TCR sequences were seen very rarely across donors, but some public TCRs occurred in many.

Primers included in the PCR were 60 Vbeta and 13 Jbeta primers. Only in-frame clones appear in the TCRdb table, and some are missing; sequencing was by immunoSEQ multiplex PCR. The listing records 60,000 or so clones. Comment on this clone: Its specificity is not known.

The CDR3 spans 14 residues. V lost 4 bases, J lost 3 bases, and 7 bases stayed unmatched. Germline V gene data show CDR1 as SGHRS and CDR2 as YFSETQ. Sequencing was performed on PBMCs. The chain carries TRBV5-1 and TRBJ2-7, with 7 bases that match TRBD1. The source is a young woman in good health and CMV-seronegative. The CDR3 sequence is CASSLGTELYEQYF. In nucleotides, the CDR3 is TGCGCCAGCAGCCTAGGGACAGAGCTCTACGAGCAGTACTTC.